What follows are 8 T cell receptor beta chains derived from one specimen sequenced in a study of CD8 T cells in ankylosing spondylitis. TCRdb re-analysed the 5' RACE reads in MiXCR, keeping a single row per CDR3 protein. The sample gives roughly 130,000 distinct CDR3 sequences, 7% of which show up once; 9.5% to 15% is in the top ten. The source material was blood, either unsorted or a sorted T cell fraction (not recorded which). The source is a male donor with ankylosing spondylitis or in good health (not recorded which).

This clonotype has just a few counts. This chain joins TRBV7-9 and TRBJ2-5; 7 bases are shared with TRBD1. The V segment lost 4 bases and the J segment 4 bases; nucleotides outside the gene matches: 3. CDR3 size: 13 residues. Germline V CDR1 and CDR2: SEHNR, FQNEAQ (reference sequence). Here the CDR3 DNA reads TGTGCCAGCAGCTCCCGGGACAGAGAGACCCAGTACTTC. This sequence encodes CASSSRDRETQYF.

There are many counts of this clonotype. The J gene is TRBJ2-7, the V gene TRBV4-1; tentative D call: TRBD1 (5 bases). V lost 1 base and J 2 bases, leaving 9 bases between the germline ends. This CDR3 comprises 14 residues. Germline CDR1 and CDR2: MGHRA and YSYEKL. CDR3 protein: CASSQGIQAYEQYF. The DNA for the CDR3 is TGCGCCAGCAGCCAAGGTATACAGGCCTACGAGCAGTACTTC.

This clonotype has a count of ten or more. The chain joins TRBV5-6 to TRBJ2-1; D gene ambiguous. Germline CDR1 reads SGHDT; CDR2 reads YYEEEE. Trimming shortened V by 7 bases and J by 7 bases, and 9 bases separated the two germline ends. The length of the CDR3 is 11 residues. CDR3 in DNA: TGTGCCAGCCGTCTCGGGAATGAGCAGTTCTTC. Residues: CASRLGNEQFF.

The gene calls are TRBV19 and TRBJ2-1; D remains unclear. Trimming took 3 bases from V and 3 from J, leaving 9 bases between them. Per the germline V gene, CDR1 is LNHDA and CDR2 is SQIVND (reference sequence). The length of the CDR3 is 14 residues. In nucleotides, the CDR3 is TGTGCCAGTAGTATTCTGAAGGGCTACAATGAGCAGTTCTTC. This encodes CASSILKGYNEQFF.

This clonotype is judged large (0.1 to 1%). The chain carries TRBV12-3 or TRBV12-4 and TRBJ2-3; the D call may be TRBD1 or TRBD2 (5 bases each). This CDR3 has 13 amino acids. Between the trimmed V and J ends, which lost 5 bases and 4 bases, there was a span of 10 bases. The CDR3 DNA reads TGTGCCAGCAGTCTGAGGGGCCCAGATACGCAGTATTTT. This codes for CASSLRGPDTQYF.

The genes are TRBV4-2 and TRBJ2-5; TRBD2 matches at 13 bases. V shed 4 bases, J shed 3 bases, and the junction held 14 bases outside the gene matches. The CDR3 loop spans 19 amino acids. In germline, CDR1 is LGHNA, CDR2 YNFKEQ. CDR3 region: CASSPRTSGGRYGKETQYF. The CDR3 DNA reads TGTGCCAGCAGCCCGCGGACTAGCGGGGGCCGGTATGGCAAAGAGACCCAGTACTTC.

In its sample, this clonotype was seen many times. The chain has TRBV5-1 and TRBJ1-5; 7 bases align to TRBD1. This CDR3 has 14 amino acids. Germline CDR1 SGHRS, CDR2 YFSETQ. Trimming removed 3 bases from V and 5 bases from J; junction bases left unmatched: 5. CDR3 loop: CASSSTGADQPQHF. In nucleotides, the CDR3 is TGCGCCAGCAGCTCAACAGGGGCGGATCAGCCCCAGCATTTT.

This clonotype was detected many times. The rearrangement joins TRBV7-9 to TRBJ2-2, with TRBD2 as a possible D gene (5 bases). The CDR3 is 14 residues long. V gave up 7 bases and J gave up 6 bases, with 15 bases separating them. Per the germline V gene, CDR1 is SEHNR and CDR2 is FQNEAQ (reference sequence). CDR3 sequence (DNA): TGTGCCAGCATGAGCGGAAGTTACGCCGGGGAGCTGTTTTTT. Translation gives CASMSGSYAGELFF.